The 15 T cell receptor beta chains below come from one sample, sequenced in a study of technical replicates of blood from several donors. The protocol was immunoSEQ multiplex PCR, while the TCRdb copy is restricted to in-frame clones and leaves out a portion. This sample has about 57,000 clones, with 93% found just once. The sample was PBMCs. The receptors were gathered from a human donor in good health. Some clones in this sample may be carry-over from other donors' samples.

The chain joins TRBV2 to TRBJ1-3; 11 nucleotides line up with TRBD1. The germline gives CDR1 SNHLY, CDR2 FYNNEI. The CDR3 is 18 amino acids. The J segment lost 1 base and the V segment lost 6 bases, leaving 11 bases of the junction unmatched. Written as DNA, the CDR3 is TGTGCCAGCAGGGCTGGACAGGGGGCGGTTGTGTCTGGAAACACCATATATTTT. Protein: CASRAGQGAVVSGNTIYF.

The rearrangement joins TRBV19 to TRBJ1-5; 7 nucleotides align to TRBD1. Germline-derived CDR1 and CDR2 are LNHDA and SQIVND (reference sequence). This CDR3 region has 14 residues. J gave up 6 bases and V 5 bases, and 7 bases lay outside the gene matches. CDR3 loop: CASSDRDISQPQHF. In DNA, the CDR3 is TGTGCCAGTAGTGACAGGGACATCTCTCAGCCCCAGCATTTT.

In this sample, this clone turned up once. The CDR3 DNA reads as TGTGCCAGCAGTAACACCGGGACAGGGAACCAGCCCCAGCATTTT. Its protein product is CASSNTGTGNQPQHF. The chain employs TRBV6-1 and TRBJ1-5; 9 bases align to TRBD1. Germline values: CDR1 MNHNS, CDR2 SASEGT. The CDR3 is 15 amino acids. The J segment lost 7 bases and the V segment lost 5 bases, leaving 9 bases of the junction unmatched.

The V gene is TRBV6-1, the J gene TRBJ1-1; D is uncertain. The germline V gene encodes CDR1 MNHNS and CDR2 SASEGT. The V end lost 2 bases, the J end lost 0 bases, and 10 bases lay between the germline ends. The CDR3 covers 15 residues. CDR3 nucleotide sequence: TGTGCCAGCAGTGAAACAGCCCTTATGAACACTGAAGCTTTCTTT. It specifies CASSETALMNTEAFF.

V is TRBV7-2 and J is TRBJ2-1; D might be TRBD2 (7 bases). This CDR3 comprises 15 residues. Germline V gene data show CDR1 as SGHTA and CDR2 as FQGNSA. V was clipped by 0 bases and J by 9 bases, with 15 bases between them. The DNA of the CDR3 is TGTGCCAGCAGCTTAGCGGGGGGGCCTTTTGTTGAGCAGTTCTTC. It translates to CASSLAGGPFVEQFF. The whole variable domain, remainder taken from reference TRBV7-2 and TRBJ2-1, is GAGVSQSPSNKVTEKGKDVELRCDPISGHTALYWYRQSLGQGLEFLIYFQGNSAPDKSGLPSDRFSAERTGGSVSTLTIQRTQQEDSAVYLCASSLAGGPFVEQFFGPGTRLTVL.

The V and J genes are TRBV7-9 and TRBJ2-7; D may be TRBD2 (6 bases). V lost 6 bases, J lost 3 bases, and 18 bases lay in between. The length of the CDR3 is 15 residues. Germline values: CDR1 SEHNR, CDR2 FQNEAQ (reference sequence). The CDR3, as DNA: TGTGCCAGCAGTTCTAGCGCCGAGATGAACTACGAGCAGTACTTC. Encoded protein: CASSSSAEMNYEQYF.

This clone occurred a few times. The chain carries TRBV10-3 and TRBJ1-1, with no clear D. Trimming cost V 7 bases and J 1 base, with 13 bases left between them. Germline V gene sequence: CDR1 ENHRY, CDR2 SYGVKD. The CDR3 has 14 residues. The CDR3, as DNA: TGTGCCATCAAAGAGGTCAACTCGAACACTGAAGCTTTCTTT. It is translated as CAIKEVNSNTEAFF.

The CDR3 DNA is TGTGCCTGCCAGGTTGGGACAGGCAGGGTCTATGGCTACACCTTC. As protein: CACQVGTGRVYGYTF. This sequence joins TRBV30 and TRBJ1-2, with TRBD1 identical over 8 bases. Germline values: CDR1 GTSNPN, CDR2 SVGIG (reference sequence). V trimming: 6 bases; J trimming: 4 bases; junction bases outside the gene matches: 13. This CDR3 is 15 amino acids long.

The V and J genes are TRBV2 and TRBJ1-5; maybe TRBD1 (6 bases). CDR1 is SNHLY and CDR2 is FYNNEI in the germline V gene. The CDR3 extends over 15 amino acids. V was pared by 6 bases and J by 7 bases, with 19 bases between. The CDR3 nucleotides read TGTGCCAGCAGGGCAGGAGACTCAGGGGCCCAGCCCCAGCATTTT. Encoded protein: CASRAGDSGAQPQHF.

The CDR3 DNA reads TGTGCCAGCAGTTACTATGCGGGCTACGAGCAGTACTTC. Protein: CASSYYAGYEQYF. The chain employs TRBV6-5 and TRBJ2-7, with D possibly TRBD2 on 5 matching bases. Germline lookup yields CDR1 MNHEY and CDR2 SVGAGI. The CDR3 extends over 13 amino acids. V lost 1 base to trimming and J lost 3 bases, with 7 bases between them.

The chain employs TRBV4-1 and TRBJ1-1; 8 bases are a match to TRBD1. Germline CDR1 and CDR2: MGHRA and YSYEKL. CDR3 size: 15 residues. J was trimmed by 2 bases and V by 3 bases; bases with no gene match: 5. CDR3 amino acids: CASSHNRGVNTEAFF. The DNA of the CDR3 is TGCGCCAGCAGCCACAACAGGGGGGTTAACACTGAAGCTTTCTTT.

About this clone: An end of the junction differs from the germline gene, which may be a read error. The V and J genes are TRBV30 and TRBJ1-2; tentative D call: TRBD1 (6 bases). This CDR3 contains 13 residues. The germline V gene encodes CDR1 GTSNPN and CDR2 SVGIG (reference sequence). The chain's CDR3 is CAWGVGAGGGYTF. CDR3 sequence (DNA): TGTGCCTGGGGTGTCGGGGCGGGGGGCGGCTACACCTTC. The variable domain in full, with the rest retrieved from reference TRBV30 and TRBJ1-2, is SQTIHQWPATLVQPVGSPLSLECTVEGTSNPNLYWYRQAAGRGLQLLFYSVGIGQISSEVPQNLSASRPQDRQFILSSKKLLLSDSGFYLCAWGVGAGGGYTFGSGTRLTVV.

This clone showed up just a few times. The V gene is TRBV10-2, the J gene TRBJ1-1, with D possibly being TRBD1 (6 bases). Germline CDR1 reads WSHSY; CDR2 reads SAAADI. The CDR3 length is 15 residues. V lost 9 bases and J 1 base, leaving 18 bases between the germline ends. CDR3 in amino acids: CASGVLGAKNTEAFF. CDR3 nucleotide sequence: TGCGCCAGTGGAGTCCTGGGGGCCAAGAACACTGAAGCTTTCTTT.

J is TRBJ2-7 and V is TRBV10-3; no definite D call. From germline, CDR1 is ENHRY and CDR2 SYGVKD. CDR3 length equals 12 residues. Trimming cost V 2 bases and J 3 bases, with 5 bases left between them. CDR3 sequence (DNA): TGTGCCATCAGTGAGAACGGCTACGAGCAGTACTTC. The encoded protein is CAISENGYEQYF.

The CDR3 region has the DNA TGTGCCAGCTCACCGGGGAACCGGGCATTAAGGGGCAATGAGCAGTTCTTC. This codes for CASSPGNRALRGNEQFF. This chain joins TRBV18 and TRBJ2-1; D is possibly TRBD1 (5 bases). Germline loops: CDR1 KGHSH, CDR2 LQKENI. V was cut by 3 bases and J by 6 bases, with 21 bases left in between. The CDR3 has 17 residues.